This T cell receptor beta chain is from a study of CD8 T cells in Susac syndrome. An input of roughly 0.5 to 1 ug of RNA was subjected to reverse transcription using random hexamers. TCRdb re-called the immunoSEQ multiplex PCR reads with MiXCR, one entry per CDR3 protein. The repertoire holds fewer than 35,000 distinct CDR3 sequences, with 94% as singletons. V dropped 0 bases and J dropped 0 bases, with 9 bases sitting between them. Germline V gene lookup returns CDR1 SEHNR and CDR2 FQNEAQ (reference sequence). The CDR3 extends over 15 amino acids. Blood CD8+ and CD4+ T cells underwent high-throughput TCR beta sequencing.

Sequencing was done on a sample of CD8+ T cells from PBMCs. The receptor was isolated from a human donor in good health. V is TRBV7-9 and J is TRBJ2-7; D is unclear. The CDR3 DNA sequence: TGTGCCAGCAGCTTAGCGCAGTCCCACTCCTACGAGCAGTACTTC. The encoded protein is CASSLAQSHSYEQYF.